This T cell receptor beta chain was recorded in a study of cytomegalovirus exposure and HLA in healthy donors. This clone was counted between two and nine times. Its antigen is undetermined. The CDR3 contains 12 residues. The ends were cut back, 3 bases at V and 8 bases at J, with 8 bases in the middle. Germline V lookup: CDR1 MNHNS, CDR2 SASEGT. Primers included in the PCR were 60 Vbeta and 13 Jbeta primers. Method: immunoSEQ multiplex PCR; TCRdb's copy keeps in-frame clones and lacks some. The data show approximately 220,000 clones, about 80% seen once. Whole-study results and caveats: In an earlier analysis, in several hundred donors, most V segments appeared productive either ~87% or ~30% of the time. Some V segments (TRBV6-2 and TRBV6-3 among them) were excluded as indistinguishable.

While unrecorded immune exposures were likely, the donors were nominally healthy when sampled. V is TRBV6-1 and J is TRBJ2-1; TRBD1 might be the D (5 bases). The clonotype was recovered from a man between 35 and 55 years old in good health and CMV-seropositive. The specimen was PBMCs. CDR3 region: CASSDQGDEQFF. In nucleotides, the CDR3 is TGTGCCAGCAGTGATCAGGGCGATGAGCAGTTCTTC.